This TCR beta chain came from a study of T cell responses to AZD1222 COVID-19 vaccine. Notes on the study in general: Without day 14 samples, only post-peak T cell repertoires were studied. The sample set comprised mostly white British donors with more females, and clonal diversity was possibly underestimated. Nearly half of the spike-specific TCRs reportedly recognize variant regions that carry no mutations. Receipt of two AZD1222 doses was followed by a rise in Spike-specific TCR breadth and depth.

Method: immunoSEQ multiplex PCR; TCRdb's copy keeps in-frame clones and lacks some. This sample has 90,000 to 120,000 clones, with around nine tenths found just once. As regards this clone: Its antigen remains unidentified.

Sequences were derived from peripheral blood, sampled on day 0 of AZD1222 vaccination. The receptor comes from an adult in good health.

The CDR3, as DNA: TGTGCCAGCAGTTTTCTCGGGAGGGCCCTATTCACAGATACGCAGTATTTT. Its protein product is CASSFLGRALFTDTQYF. The rearrangement links TRBV28 to TRBJ2-3, with 8 nucleotides matching TRBD2. The CDR3 loop spans 17 amino acids. The germline V gene has CDR1 MDHEN and CDR2 SYDVKM. Losses at the gene ends were 3 bases for V and 2 bases for J; bases not matched to a gene: 10.